The 17 T cell receptor beta chains in this list originate from one sample, sequenced in a study of blood T cells in healthy people across ages. The use of a sample-barcoded 5' primer and a J-beta primer mix characterized a second PCR of roughly 6 to 11 cycles. From the 5' RACE reads, TCRdb called clonotypes with MiXCR, one entry per CDR3 protein. The sample records roughly 1.6 million distinct CDR3 sequences, about 32% being singletons. The sequenced sample was blood. The origin of the receptors is a woman younger than 45 in good health.

The chain carries TRBV20-1 and TRBJ1-1; weak D call: TRBD1 (5 bases). The CDR3 contains 14 residues. Germline V gene lookup returns CDR1 DFQATT and CDR2 SNEGSKA (reference sequence). Trimming shortened V by 2 bases and J by 4 bases, and 14 bases separated the two germline ends. CDR3 region: CSARSPQGATEAFF. CDR3 DNA: TGCAGTGCTAGATCCCCCCAGGGAGCCACTGAAGCTTTCTTT.

The chain joins TRBV5-5 to TRBJ2-7, with 10 bases that match TRBD2. Looked up from germline, CDR1 is SGHKS and CDR2 is YYEKEE (reference sequence). The CDR3 runs to 17 residues. J was trimmed by 5 bases and V by 1 base; bases with no gene match: 12. CDR3 residues: CASSLQDLAGEENEQYF. The CDR3 region has the DNA TGTGCCAGCAGCTTGCAGGACCTAGCGGGAGAGGAAAACGAGCAGTACTTC. The variable domain in full, completed from reference TRBV5-5 and TRBJ2-7, reads DAGVTQSPTHLIKTRGQQVTLRCSPISGHKSVSWYQQVLGQGPQFIFQYYEKEERGRGNFPDRFSARQFPNYSSELNVNALLLGDSALYLCASSLQDLAGEENEQYFGPGTRLTVT.

This clonotype has only a few counts. This chain links TRBV20-1 with TRBJ2-7; 12 bases are a match to TRBD1. Germline assignment: CDR1 DFQATT and CDR2 SNEGSKA (reference sequence). Unmatched junction bases numbered 6, after V lost 8 bases and J lost 4 bases. The CDR3 contains 13 residues. CDR3 sequence (DNA): TGCAGTTCCCGGGACAGGGGGCAGTACGAGCAGTACTTC. Its translation is CSSRDRGQYEQYF.

Details on this clonotype: One junction end does not reproduce the germline sequence, and a read error may be involved. The chain links TRBV5-1 to TRBJ2-1; perhaps TRBD2 as D (6 bases). From germline, CDR1 is SGHRS and CDR2 YFSETQ. CDR3 length: 21 amino acids. This CDR3 reads CASNLRDRWREGLLNKDEQFF. CDR3 sequence (DNA): TGCGCTAGCAACTTGAGGGACCGGTGGCGGGAAGGCCTATTGAACAAGGATGAGCAGTTCTTC. The full variable domain, completed using reference TRBV5-1 and TRBJ2-1, is KAGVTQTPRYLIKTRGQQVTLSCSPISGHRSVSWYQQTPGQGLQFLFEYFSETQRNKGNFPGRFSGRQFSNSRSEMNVSTLELGDSALYLCASNLRDRWREGLLNKDEQFFGPGTRLTVL.

This chain joins TRBV5-1 and TRBJ2-3; D unresolved. CDR3 length equals 15 residues. Trimming took 7 bases from V and 0 from J, leaving 15 bases between them. Germline CDR1 reads SGHRS; CDR2 reads YFSETQ. The CDR3, as DNA: TGCGCCAGCCGCACACTCCCTTCAAGCACAGATACGCAGTATTTT. Its protein is CASRTLPSSTDTQYF. Drawing the rest from reference TRBV5-1 and TRBJ2-3, the complete variable domain is KAGVTQTPRYLIKTRGQQVTLSCSPISGHRSVSWYQQTPGQGLQFLFEYFSETQRNKGNFPGRFSGRQFSNSRSEMNVSTLELGDSALYLCASRTLPSSTDTQYFGPGTRLTVL.

About this clonotype itself: A much larger clone is a single base away; this may be a read error. As DNA, the CDR3 is TGTGCCAGCAGTGTTAGCGGGCTGGGCAATGAGCAGTGCTTC. Protein product: CASSVSGLGNEQCF. The genes are TRBV9 and TRBJ2-1, with TRBD2 identical over 7 bases. This CDR3 comprises 14 residues. Germline V lookup: CDR1 SGDLS, CDR2 YYNGEE.

The chain employs TRBV7-3 and TRBJ1-1; 7 positions match TRBD1. The V gene end was trimmed by 1 base and the J gene end by 7 bases; junction bases not matched to a gene: 6. The CDR3 spans 14 residues. Germline CDR1 reads SGHTA; CDR2 reads FQGTGA. The CDR3 coding sequence is TGTGCCAGCAGCTTAAAGGCAGGGGGAATTGAAGCTTTCTTT. It specifies CASSLKAGGIEAFF.

Here the CDR3 reads CSAGALAGPQETQYF. The CDR3 nucleotides are TGCAGTGCCGGGGCACTAGCGGGACCTCAAGAGACCCAGTACTTC. The V gene is TRBV20-1, the J gene TRBJ2-5; the match to TRBD2 covers 10 bases. V lost 6 bases and J lost 2; bases outside the gene matches: 9. This CDR3 spans 15 amino acids. The germline V gene has CDR1 DFQATT and CDR2 SNEGSKA (reference sequence).

This clonotype has just a few counts. This chain uses TRBV5-1 with TRBJ2-7; 8 bases agree with TRBD2. Germline CDR1 is SGHRS and CDR2 is YFSETQ. The V gene end was trimmed by 2 bases and the J gene end by 6 bases; junction bases not matched to a gene: 10. This CDR3 region has 15 residues. The chain's CDR3 is CASSFLAGPEGEQYF. Written as DNA, the CDR3 is TGCGCCAGCAGCTTTTTAGCGGGACCAGAGGGCGAGCAGTACTTC.

This clonotype was found a few times. V usage is TRBV7-2 and J usage is TRBJ2-1, with 12 positions matching TRBD2. Trimming removed 2 bases from V and 13 bases from J; junction bases left unmatched: 6. The CDR3 runs to 14 residues. Germline loops: CDR1 SGHTA, CDR2 FQGNSA. DNA for the CDR3: TGTGCCAGCAGCTTAATAACGACTAGCGGGAGACAGTTCTTC. It specifies CASSLITTSGRQFF.

In its sample, this clonotype was seen a few times. The chain employs TRBV7-9 and TRBJ2-5; either TRBD1 or TRBD2 may fit D (5 bases each). The length of the CDR3 is 14 residues. The V end was cut by 4 bases, the J end by 1 base, with 10 bases between. Germline CDR1 SEHNR, CDR2 FQNEAQ (reference sequence). CDR3 residues: CASSSSRGQETQYF. DNA of the CDR3: TGTGCCAGCAGCTCCTCGAGGGGCCAAGAGACCCAGTACTTC.

Only a few counts were recorded for this clonotype. The V gene is TRBV29-1, the J gene TRBJ2-1; 7 bases align to TRBD1. The CDR3 covers 12 residues. Per the germline V gene, CDR1 is SQVTM and CDR2 is ANQGSEA. Trimming at V came to 3 bases and at J to 4 bases, leaving 0 bases not matched to a gene. The DNA for the CDR3 is TGCAGCGTTGAGGACAGGTACAATGAGCAGTTCTTC. It yields the protein CSVEDRYNEQFF.

The V gene is TRBV28, the J gene TRBJ2-4; D remains ambiguous. Germline CDR1 is MDHEN and CDR2 is SYDVKM. The CDR3 contains 11 residues. The V end was cut by 7 bases, the J end by 13 bases, with 14 bases between. The CDR3 nucleotides read TGTGCCAGCACTGTACGGTATGAGCAGTACTTC. Its protein product is CASTVRYEQYF.

Of note for this clonotype: Germline and junction disagree at one end, which may indicate a read error. This sequence joins TRBV2 and TRBJ2-2; TRBD2 matches at 7 bases. This CDR3 region has 15 residues. The germline CDR1 and CDR2 sequences are SNHLY and FYNNEI. CDR3 nucleotide sequence: TGTGCCAGCACCCCGGGGGGACTTAGTACCGGGGAGCGGTTTTTT. This gives the protein CASTPGGLSTGERFF.

This clonotype has only a few counts. The chain combines TRBV10-3 with TRBJ1-4; 7 bases align to TRBD1. Per germline, CDR1 ENHRY and CDR2 SYGVKD. This CDR3 is built from 13 residues. Unmatched junction bases numbered 2, after V lost 6 bases and J lost 4 bases. The CDR3 spells CAISTGVNEKLFF. In DNA, the CDR3 is TGTGCCATCAGCACAGGGGTTAATGAAAAACTGTTTTTT.

The rearrangement joins TRBV20-1 to TRBJ1-1; 9 bases are shared with TRBD1. Trimming removed 2 bases from V and 4 bases from J; junction bases left unmatched: 5. From germline, CDR1 is DFQATT and CDR2 SNEGSKA (reference sequence). This CDR3 is built from 14 residues. The CDR3 here is CSARLMTGGTEAFF. DNA of the CDR3: TGCAGTGCTAGACTAATGACAGGGGGCACTGAAGCTTTCTTT.

The rearrangement links TRBV7-9 to TRBJ2-1; tentatively, D is TRBD2 (6 bases). The CDR3 has 16 residues. Trimming stripped 1 base from V and 4 bases from J, with 14 bases between. Per germline, CDR1 SEHNR and CDR2 FQNEAQ (reference sequence). The CDR3 region is CASSLGPAGIYNEQFF. Written as DNA, the CDR3 is TGTGCCAGCAGCTTAGGGCCAGCGGGTATTTACAATGAGCAGTTCTTC. Variable domain in full (rest from reference TRBV7-9 and TRBJ2-1): DTGVSQNPRHKITKRGQNVTFRCDPISEHNRLYWYRQTLGQGPEFLTYFQNEAQLEKSRLLSDRFSAERPKGSFSTLEIQRTEQGDSAMYLCASSLGPAGIYNEQFFGPGTRLTVL.